This entry lists 20 T cell receptor beta chains sequenced from one sample in a study of blood T cell repertoires in COVID-19 (dated by TCRdb to 2020 to 2022). Libraries came from the immunoSEQ multiplex PCR assay. Drawn from immuneACCESS, this table holds only the in-frame rearrangements with V and J called that TCRdb kept. Clones are partly lost; checked studies trace under half to an unresolved V gene and leave the rest unexplained. This sample gives about 140,000 clones in total; almost 90% of them show up just once. The top ten hold over 9.5% of the sample. Material for sequencing was peripheral blood. The receptor source for this set is a man aged 50 to 60 with active or convalescent COVID-19.

The count of this clone is one. V usage is TRBV7-9 and J usage is TRBJ2-3; 9 bases are shared with TRBD1. After removal of 1 base from V and 1 base from J, the junction contained 3 bases not matched to a gene. The CDR3 is 16 residues long. The germline V gene encodes CDR1 SEHNR and CDR2 FQNEAQ (reference sequence). DNA of the CDR3: TGTGCCAGCAGCTTAGAAGGGGACAGGGGCACAGATACGCAGTATTTT. Its translation is CASSLEGDRGTDTQYF.

J is TRBJ1-1 and V is TRBV19; D unclear. Germline CDR1 is LNHDA and CDR2 is SQIVND (reference sequence). Trimming cost V 3 bases and J 5 bases, with 10 bases left between them. The CDR3 loop spans 13 amino acids. CDR3 sequence: CASSILLETEAFF. CDR3 bases: TGTGCCAGTAGTATCCTATTGGAGACTGAAGCTTTCTTT.

The gene calls are TRBV7-2 and TRBJ2-7; D perhaps matches TRBD1 (6 bases). Germline values: CDR1 SGHTA, CDR2 FQGNSA. Between the trimmed V and J ends, which lost 5 bases and 6 bases, there was a span of 8 bases. The CDR3 spans 11 residues. This CDR3 reads CASSQGFEQYF. CDR3 DNA: TGTGCCAGCAGCCAGGGGTTCGAGCAGTACTTC.

The gene calls are TRBV6-5 and TRBJ2-7; D remains ambiguous. Trimming cost V 6 bases and J 3 bases, with 6 bases left between them. This CDR3 region has 11 residues. The germline V gene encodes CDR1 MNHEY and CDR2 SVGAGI. CDR3 nucleotide sequence: TGTGCCAGCAGGGGCTTCTACGAGCAGTACTTC. Encoded protein: CASRGFYEQYF.

The chain employs TRBV27 and TRBJ1-5; 8 bases line up with TRBD1. This CDR3 is built from 16 residues. V lost 5 bases to trimming and J lost 4 bases; unmatched junction nucleotides: 10. CDR1 and CDR2 from the germline V gene are MNHEY and SMNVEV (reference sequence). The CDR3 DNA reads TGTGCCAGCAGTCCTCTCGACAGGGGCTCTAATCAGCCCCAGCATTTT. Its protein product is CASSPLDRGSNQPQHF.

The gene calls are TRBV27 and TRBJ2-2, with 9 bases identical to TRBD1. There are 18 residues in the CDR3. Losses at the gene ends were 5 bases for V and 3 bases for J; bases not matched to a gene: 13. Per germline, CDR1 MNHEY and CDR2 SMNVEV (reference sequence). The CDR3 spells CASSHQVTGGADTGELFF. CDR3 in DNA: TGTGCCAGCAGTCACCAAGTAACAGGGGGCGCGGACACCGGGGAGCTGTTTTTT.

This clone was seen a few times. J is TRBJ2-1 and V is TRBV2; D call uncertain. The CDR3 is 13 residues long. Germline-derived CDR1 and CDR2 are SNHLY and FYNNEI. Trimming removed 8 bases at V and 9 bases at J, with 17 bases between. Here the CDR3 reads CASFLGPSGEQFF. CDR3 in DNA: TGTGCCAGCTTCCTGGGTCCCTCGGGTGAGCAGTTCTTC.

This clone was recorded once. This rearrangement joins TRBV4-3 to TRBJ2-3, with D perhaps matching TRBD2 (6 bases). The CDR3 covers 18 residues. Trimming shortened V by 0 bases and J by 1 base, and 17 bases separated the two germline ends. From germline, CDR1 is LGHNA and CDR2 YSLEER. The CDR3 DNA follows: TGCGCCAGCAGCCAAGACCCGACTAGTTTGCTCGGCACAGATACGCAGTATTTT. The encoded protein is CASSQDPTSLLGTDTQYF.

This chain uses TRBV27 with TRBJ2-7, with D unresolved. Trimming stripped 2 bases from V and 0 bases from J, with 14 bases between. Germline V gene data show CDR1 as MNHEY and CDR2 as SMNVEV (reference sequence). The CDR3 has 16 residues. CDR3 DNA: TGTGCCAGCAGTTTAGGCTCCCACTACCCCTCCTACGAGCAGTACTTC. It encodes CASSLGSHYPSYEQYF.

The rearrangement links TRBV6-5 to TRBJ1-5; tentative D call: TRBD1 (5 bases). Trimming cost V 7 bases and J 1 base, with 11 bases left between them. This CDR3 spans 14 amino acids. CDR1 is MNHEY and CDR2 is SVGAGI in the germline V gene. CDR3 residues: CASKIRGSNQPQHF. The CDR3 DNA reads TGTGCCAGCAAAATTAGGGGAAGCAATCAGCCCCAGCATTTT.

The rearrangement uses TRBV6-6 and TRBJ1-5; 8 bases align to TRBD1. V dropped 5 bases and J dropped 0; count of bases not matched to a gene: 12. CDR1 MNHNY and CDR2 SVGAGI come from the germline V gene (reference sequence). The length of the CDR3 is 18 residues. CDR3 in amino acids: CASSLTQGARTSNQPQHF. CDR3 DNA sequence: TGTGCCAGCAGTCTTACTCAGGGGGCCAGGACTAGCAATCAGCCCCAGCATTTT.

The V gene is TRBV3-1 (or the pseudogene TRBV3-2), the J gene TRBJ2-2; D remains ambiguous. The CDR3 totals 14 residues. The V end lost 4 bases, the J end lost 5 bases, and 11 bases lay between the germline ends. The germline CDR1 and CDR2 sequences are LGHDT and YNNKEL (reference sequence). In DNA, the CDR3 is TGTGCCAGCAGCCTACACCCCGGGACCGGGGAGCTGTTTTTT. Amino acid sequence: CASSLHPGTGELFF.

This clone was counted only a few times. J is TRBJ1-6 and V is TRBV4-2; perhaps TRBD1 as D (6 bases). The V and J ends lost 4 bases and 9 bases respectively, with 22 bases between them. CDR1 is LGHNA and CDR2 is YNFKEQ in the germline V gene. CDR3 size: 17 residues. CDR3 in amino acids: CASSPGRGGRVTSPLHF. CDR3 bases: TGTGCCAGCAGCCCCGGAAGGGGGGGGCGAGTAACTTCACCCCTCCACTTT.

This clone was seen only a few times. The V gene is TRBV28, the J gene TRBJ1-2; 9 bases match TRBD1. With V trimmed by 6 bases and J by 6 bases, 11 bases remained unmatched. The CDR3 sequence is 15 residues long. Germline V lookup: CDR1 MDHEN, CDR2 SYDVKM. CDR3 nucleotides: TGTGCCAGCAGATACCCCGACGGACAGGGGAATGGCTACACCTTC. Amino acids: CASRYPDGQGNGYTF.

This clone came up once. DNA of the CDR3: TGTGCCAGCAGTCGTTCCCTACAGGGCTCCTACGAGCAGTACTTC. Amino acids: CASSRSLQGSYEQYF. This chain connects TRBV6-5 to TRBJ2-7; TRBD1 is a possible D gene (6 bases). Between the trimmed V and J ends, which lost 5 bases and 0 bases, there was a span of 14 bases. The germline V gene encodes CDR1 MNHEY and CDR2 SVGAGI. This CDR3 has 15 residues.

The rearrangement uses TRBV2 and TRBJ2-3; D is possibly TRBD2 (6 bases). This CDR3 has 12 residues. Germline-derived CDR1 and CDR2 are SNHLY and FYNNEI. The V gene lost 3 bases and the J gene lost 7 bases, with 8 bases spanning the gap. CDR3 DNA sequence: TGTGCCAGCAGTGAGGGACTTTATACGCAGTATTTT. It encodes CASSEGLYTQYF.

This chain connects TRBV7-9 to TRBJ1-3; D ambiguous. The CDR3 extends over 15 amino acids. V was cut by 3 bases and J by 0 bases, with 9 bases left in between. Germline V gives CDR1 SEHNR, CDR2 FQNEAQ (reference sequence). CDR3 amino acids: CASSFRTGSGNTIYF. CDR3 sequence (DNA): TGTGCCAGCAGCTTTCGGACTGGCTCTGGAAACACCATATATTTT.

In DNA, the CDR3 is TGTGCCAGCGTCGGGGCAGGGGGCTTTTGGGGGTTGACCACAGATACGCAGTATTTT. Protein sequence: CASVGAGGFWGLTTDTQYF. The chain is built from TRBV7-9 and TRBJ2-3; TRBD1 matches 8 bases. Trimming removed 8 bases from V and 2 bases from J; junction bases left unmatched: 21. Germline CDR1 reads SEHNR; CDR2 reads FQNEAQ (reference sequence). The CDR3 has 19 amino acids.

With regard to this clone: The same CDR3 can be traced to other DNA sequences in this sample. The chain carries TRBV6-5 and TRBJ1-1; TRBD1 matches 10 bases. The CDR3 totals 14 residues. The trim removed 2 bases at V and 6 bases at J, leaving 3 bases unmatched. Germline assignment: CDR1 MNHEY and CDR2 SVGAGI. The CDR3 sequence: CASSYTGQGAEAFF. The CDR3 coding sequence is TGTGCCAGCAGTTACACAGGACAGGGGGCTGAAGCTTTCTTT.

V usage is TRBV28 and J usage is TRBJ2-7; 8 nucleotides agree with TRBD1. CDR1 and CDR2 from the germline V gene are MDHEN and SYDVKM. This CDR3 spans 14 amino acids. The trim removed 3 bases at V and 3 bases at J, leaving 4 bases unmatched. The CDR3 nucleotides read TGTGCCAGCAGTTTGGGGACAGGTTTCTACGAGCAGTACTTC. Encoded protein: CASSLGTGFYEQYF.